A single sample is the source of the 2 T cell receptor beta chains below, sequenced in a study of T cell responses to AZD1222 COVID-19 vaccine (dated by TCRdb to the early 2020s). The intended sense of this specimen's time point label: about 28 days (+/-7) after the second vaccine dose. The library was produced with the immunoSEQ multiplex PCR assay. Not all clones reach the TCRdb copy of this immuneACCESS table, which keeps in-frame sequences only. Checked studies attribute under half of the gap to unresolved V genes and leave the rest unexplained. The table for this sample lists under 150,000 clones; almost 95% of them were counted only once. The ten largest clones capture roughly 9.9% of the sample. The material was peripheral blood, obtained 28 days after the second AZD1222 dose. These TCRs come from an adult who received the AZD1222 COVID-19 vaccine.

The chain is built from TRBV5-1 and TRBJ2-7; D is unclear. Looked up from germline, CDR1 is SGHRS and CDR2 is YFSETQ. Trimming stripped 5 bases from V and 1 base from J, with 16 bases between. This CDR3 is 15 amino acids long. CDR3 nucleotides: TGCGCCAGCAGGCCCGTTCCGGGTCCTTCCTACGAGCAGTACGTC. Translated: CASRPVPGPSYEQYV.

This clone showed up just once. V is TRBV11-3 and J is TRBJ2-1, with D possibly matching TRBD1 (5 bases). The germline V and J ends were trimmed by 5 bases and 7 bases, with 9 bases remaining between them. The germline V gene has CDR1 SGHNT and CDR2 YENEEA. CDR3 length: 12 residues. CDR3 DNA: TGTGCCAGCAGCCTTACAGGTAATGAGCAGTTCTTC. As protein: CASSLTGNEQFF. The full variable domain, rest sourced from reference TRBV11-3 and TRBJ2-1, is EAGVVQSPRYKIIEKKQPVAFWCNPISGHNTLYWYLQNLGQGPELLIRYENEEAVDDSQLPKDRFSAERLKGVDSTLKIQPAELGDSAVYLCASSLTGNEQFFGPGTRLTVL.